A selection of T cell receptor beta chains follows, all from one sample in a study of OX40 agonist ivuxolimab in advanced cancers. TCRdb keeps only in-frame clones here, not all; method: immunoSEQ multiplex PCR. The sample includes more than 85,000 clones, about nine tenths of them seen just once. Sequenced material: CD4+ or CD8+ T cells sorted from blood, taken in a trial of the OX40 agonist ivuxolimab. The origin of the receptors is an adult with an advanced solid tumor such as melanoma, head and neck, liver or kidney cancer. CDR3s include the opening cysteine and the closing phenylalanine or tryptophan. The order of the fields is J gene, clone size, D gene, V gene, CDR3 protein, CDR3 DNA. D genes are given only for firm matches. Rows may omit the clone size; those that give it use once, few, many or a size class.

TRBJ2-1,-,TRBD2,TRBV7-2,CASSGTSANEQFF,TGTGCCAGCTCCGGGACTAGCGCGAATGAGCAGTTCTTC
TRBJ1-1,-,TRBD1,TRBV7-8,CASSPDRGLTEAFF,TGTGCCAGCAGCCCAGACAGGGGGCTCACTGAAGCTTTCTTT
TRBJ2-1,-,TRBD1,TRBV19,CATSGGRAGEQFF,TGTGCCACGTCAGGGGGTCGAGCAGGAGAGCAGTTCTTC
TRBJ2-7,-,TRBD1,TRBV5-4,CASSQNTGALNYEQYF,TGTGCCAGCAGCCAAAATACAGGGGCCTTAAACTACGAGCAGTACTTC
TRBJ2-5,-,-,TRBV5-1,CASSVLSDRGETQYF,TGCGCCAGCAGCGTTCTCAGCGATCGAGGGGAGACCCAGTACTTC
TRBJ2-7,-,TRBD2,TRBV6-1,CASSEVLAGYYEQYF,TGTGCCAGCAGTGAAGTACTAGCGGGGTACTACGAGCAGTACTTC
TRBJ1-5,-,TRBD1,TRBV6-5,CASSRTGDQPQHF,TGTGCCAGCAGCAGGACAGGGGATCAGCCCCAGCATTTT
TRBJ1-1,-,-,TRBV18,CASSPPNPGKNTEAFF,TGTGCCAGCTCACCACCGAATCCAGGGAAGAACACTGAAGCTTTCTTT
TRBJ1-1,-,-,TRBV6-5,CASSSGVEDTEAFF,TGTGCCAGCAGTTCAGGGGTGGAGGACACTGAAGCTTTCTTT
TRBJ2-5,few,-,TRBV18,CASSPGQKQETQYF,TGTGCCAGCTCGCCGGGACAAAAACAAGAGACCCAGTACTTC
TRBJ2-1,-,-,TRBV11-1,CASSLESANEQFF,TGTGCCAGCAGCTTAGAATCCGCTAATGAGCAGTTCTTC
TRBJ2-2,-,-,TRBV6-6,CASSYSGGGTGELFF,TGTGCCAGCAGTTACAGCGGAGGGGGGACCGGGGAGCTGTTTTTT
TRBJ1-3,-,-,TRBV2,CASSEGPFSGNTIYF,TGTGCCAGCAGTGAAGGGCCGTTCTCTGGAAACACCATATATTTT
TRBJ2-3,-,-,TRBV7-9,CASSSGFSTDTQYF,TGTGCCAGCAGCTCAGGTTTTTCCACAGATACGCAGTATTTT
TRBJ1-2,-,-,TRBV6-5,CASSNTAWGYTF,TGTGCCAGCAGTAACACAGCATGGGGCTACACCTTC
TRBJ1-3,-,-,TRBV7-9,CASSSQTVRNTIYF,TGTGCCAGCAGCTCCCAGACGGTCCGAAACACCATATATTTT
TRBJ2-7,-,-,TRBV19,CASSIQGSSYEQYF,TGTGCCAGTAGTATACAGGGGTCATCCTACGAGCAGTACTTC
TRBJ1-5,-,-,TRBV19,CASSTTGLSNQPQHF,TGTGCCAGTAGTACAACGGGCCTTAGCAATCAGCCCCAGCATTTT
TRBJ2-3,-,-,TRBV28,CASSGSEVNTQYF,TGTGCCAGCAGTGGTAGCGAGGTAAATACGCAGTATTTT
TRBJ1-4,-,TRBD1,TRBV6-5,CASTRDRGNEKLFF,TGTGCCAGCACTAGGGACAGGGGTAATGAAAAACTGTTTTTT
TRBJ2-7,-,TRBD1,TRBV5-6,CASSLDTGTGGDEQYF,TGTGCCAGCAGCTTGGATACCGGGACAGGGGGGGACGAGCAGTACTTC
TRBJ2-1,-,TRBD2,TRBV5-1,CASSSTSGFSYNEQFF,TGCGCCAGCAGCTCGACTAGCGGGTTCTCCTACAATGAGCAGTTCTTC
TRBJ1-1,once,-,TRBV11-2,CASSLALAGAAEAFF,TGTGCCAGCAGCCTAGCATTGGCGGGGGCCGCTGAAGCTTTCTTT
TRBJ2-7,-,TRBD2,TRBV6-5,CASRGGLAESYEQYF,TGTGCCAGCAGGGGGGGACTAGCGGAGTCCTACGAGCAGTACTTC
TRBJ2-3,once,-,TRBV9,CASSVDPGSTDTQYF,TGTGCCAGCAGCGTAGATCCCGGGAGCACAGATACGCAGTATTTT
TRBJ1-2,-,-,TRBV7-9,CASTLGSNYGYTF,TGTGCCAGCACCCTAGGATCTAACTATGGCTACACCTTC
TRBJ2-1,few,-,TRBV5-1,CASSRGSYNEQFF,TGCGCCAGCAGCAGGGGGTCCTACAATGAGCAGTTCTTC
TRBJ2-4,-,-,TRBV30,CAWSLSLAKNIQYF,TGTGCCTGGAGTCTTAGTTTAGCCAAAAACATTCAGTACTTC
TRBJ2-5,-,TRBD1,TRBV30,CAWDRVGETQYF,TGTGCCTGGGACAGGGTAGGGGAGACCCAGTACTTC
TRBJ1-5,-,-,TRBV4-1,CASSLTTGYPHQPQHF,TGCGCCAGCAGCCTAACAACAGGGTATCCCCATCAGCCCCAGCATTTT
TRBJ2-1,-,TRBD1,TRBV7-3,CASRSGTESYNEQFF,TGTGCCAGCAGATCCGGGACAGAAAGTTACAATGAGCAGTTCTTC
TRBJ1-2,-,-,TRBV19,CASTRTYRANYGYTF,TGTGCCAGTACAAGAACTTACAGAGCTAACTATGGCTACACCTTC
TRBJ2-2,once,-,TRBV7-2,CAGSLVVAPGELFF,TGTGCCGGCAGCTTAGTGGTAGCGCCCGGGGAGCTGTTTTTT
TRBJ2-1,-,TRBD1,TRBV18,CASSGGQGANEQFF,TGTGCCAGCTCAGGGGGACAGGGGGCCAATGAGCAGTTCTTC
TRBJ2-1,once,-,TRBV19,CASRNRGTTEQFF,TGTGCCAGTAGAAACAGGGGGACTACTGAGCAGTTCTTC
TRBJ1-2,-,TRBD1,TRBV5-5,CASSYPGTGHYGYTF,TGTGCCAGCAGCTACCCGGGGACAGGGCACTATGGCTACACCTTC